This passage covers 13 T cell receptor beta chains from one sample sequenced in a study of cytomegalovirus exposure and HLA in healthy donors. Primers included in the PCR were 60 Vbeta and 13 Jbeta primers. Libraries were prepared by immunoSEQ multiplex PCR; TCRdb keeps only in-frame clonotypes and omits some of them. The sample holds some 130,000 clones, more than 70% seen once. The sample taken for sequencing was PBMCs. The receptors shown here come from a human donor in good health.

CDR3 loop: CSVCPSGGDNEQFF. As DNA, the CDR3 is TGCAGCGTTTGTCCTAGCGGGGGGGACAATGAGCAGTTCTTC. The gene calls are TRBV29-1 and TRBJ2-1, with 12 nucleotides matching TRBD2. Germline CDR1 SQVTM, CDR2 ANQGSEA. The trim removed 5 bases at V and 5 bases at J, leaving 4 bases unmatched. The CDR3 runs to 14 residues.

The chain joins TRBV27 to TRBJ2-5; weak D call: TRBD1 (5 bases). The CDR3 has 14 amino acids. V was trimmed by 1 base and J by 2 bases, leaving 8 bases between them. Germline V CDR1 and CDR2: MNHEY, SMNVEV (reference sequence). The CDR3 DNA reads TGTGCCAGCAGTTTATTCAACAGGCAAGAGACCCAGTACTTC. Translating gives CASSLFNRQETQYF.

CDR3 protein: CASSQTDGTDYEQYF. Written as DNA, the CDR3 is TGTGCCAGCAGCCAAACCGACGGGACAGACTACGAGCAGTACTTC. This chain connects TRBV14 to TRBJ2-7, with TRBD1 matching over 7 bases. Germline V gene data show CDR1 as SGHDN and CDR2 as FVKESK. Unmatched junction bases numbered 7, after V lost 2 bases and J lost 3 bases. This CDR3 is built from 15 residues.

V gene TRBV5-1 combines with J gene TRBJ2-3; 16 nucleotides align to TRBD2. The ends lost 7 bases at V and 4 bases at J; junction bases unmatched: 12. The germline CDR1 and CDR2 sequences are SGHRS and YFSETQ. The CDR3 runs 18 residues. The DNA for the CDR3 is TGCGCCAGCGGGGGACTAGCGGGGGGGCATTCCACCCCAGATACGCAGTATTTT. This sequence encodes CASGGLAGGHSTPDTQYF.

The V and J genes are TRBV6-1 and TRBJ1-3; 8 bases fit TRBD1. CDR1 and CDR2 (germline): MNHNS, SASEGT. V was clipped by 5 bases and J by 2 bases; unmatched bases: 5. CDR3 length: 15 residues. Here the CDR3 reads CASSQTGDTGNTIYF. The DNA of the CDR3 is TGTGCCAGCAGTCAGACAGGGGATACTGGAAACACCATATATTTT.

V is TRBV28 and J is TRBJ1-1, with unresolved D. The CDR3 is 14 residues long. The V end was cut by 2 bases, the J end by 5 bases, with 12 bases between. Germline lookup yields CDR1 MDHEN and CDR2 SYDVKM. The CDR3 loop reads CASSLGSTGTEAFF. DNA for the CDR3: TGTGCCAGCAGTTTAGGCAGTACGGGGACTGAAGCTTTCTTT.

The chain links TRBV10-3 to TRBJ1-3; perhaps TRBD1 as D (6 bases). Germline V gene sequence: CDR1 ENHRY, CDR2 SYGVKD. Trimming took off 0 bases at V and 4 bases at J, with 13 bases between the two ends. The CDR3 consists of 16 residues. The CDR3 loop reads CAISESLGASGNTIYF. Written as DNA, the CDR3 is TGTGCCATCAGTGAGTCGCTGGGGGCCTCAGGAAACACCATATATTTT.

About this clone: The junction does not match germline at one end; this may be a read error. The chain is built from TRBV7-9 and TRBJ1-2; possible D gene TRBD1, 5 bases. CDR1 and CDR2 (germline): SEHNR, FQNEAQ (reference sequence). The CDR3 spans 14 residues. The CDR3 DNA follows: TGTTCCAGCAGCTTAGATGCAGGGCTGTCGGGCTACACCTTC. This gives the protein CSSSLDAGLSGYTF.

The gene calls are TRBV7-9 and TRBJ2-7; possible D gene TRBD2, 5 bases. The CDR3 spans 13 residues. CDR1 and CDR2 from the germline V gene are SEHNR and FQNEAQ (reference sequence). Here the CDR3 reads CSSSLESAYEQYF. The DNA of the CDR3 is TGTTCTAGCAGCTTAGAGTCAGCCTACGAGCAGTACTTC. The complete variable domain, with remaining parts taken from reference TRBV7-9 and TRBJ2-7, reads DTGVSQNPRHKITKRGQNVTFRCDPISEHNRLYWYRQTLGQGPEFLTYFQNEAQLEKSRLLSDRFSAERPKGSFSTLEIQRTEQGDSAMYLCSSSLESAYEQYFGPGTRLTVT.

This clone was seen only once. The J gene is TRBJ2-6, the V gene TRBV18; possibly TRBD2 for D (6 bases). Germline CDR1 and CDR2: KGHSH and LQKENI. This CDR3 is built from 20 residues. Trimming took off 0 bases at V and 0 bases at J, with 18 bases between the two ends. DNA of the CDR3: TGTGCCAGCTCACCACCGCCACTGGGGGGATATAACTCTGGGGCCAACGTCCTGACTTTC. Protein product: CASSPPPLGGYNSGANVLTF.

The chain is built from TRBV6-5 and TRBJ1-2; D may be TRBD1 (5 bases). CDR3 length: 12 residues. The V gene's germline CDR1 is MNHEY and CDR2 SVGAGI. V was pared by 5 bases and J by 8 bases, with 12 bases between. The CDR3 sequence is CASSNTRGGYTF. The CDR3 DNA reads TGTGCCAGCAGTAATACTCGGGGGGGCTACACCTTC.

DNA for the CDR3: TGTGCCAGCTCACCAAGGGCCCGGGACTACGAGCAGTACTTC. Residues: CASSPRARDYEQYF. The chain joins TRBV18 to TRBJ2-7; tentative D call: TRBD2 (5 bases). This CDR3 is 14 amino acids long. CDR1 KGHSH and CDR2 LQKENI come from the germline V gene. Deletions cut 2 bases from V and 3 bases from J, with 11 bases between.

The sample holds a few counts of this clone. The genes are TRBV14 and TRBJ2-5; D is perhaps TRBD2 (6 bases). Between the trimmed V and J ends, which lost 5 bases and 5 bases, there was a span of 12 bases. CDR1 is SGHDN, CDR2 FVKESK, per germline. This CDR3 has 13 amino acids. CDR3 sequence (DNA): TGTGCCAGCAGCGGCGGGGTGGGTGAGACCCAGTACTTC. Its protein is CASSGGVGETQYF. Variable domain in full (rest from reference TRBV14 and TRBJ2-5): EAGVTQFPSHSVIEKGQTVTLRCDPISGHDNLYWYRRVMGKEIKFLLHFVKESKQDESGMPNNRFLAERTGGTYSTLKVQPAELEDSGVYFCASSGGVGETQYFGPGTRLLVL.